These 20 T cell receptor beta chains came from one sample sequenced in a study of molecular identifiers for immune sequencing clone quantification. TCRdb independently ran MiXCR on the PCR reads; one entry per CDR3 protein. The sample holds about 640,000 distinct CDR3 sequences, just under 20% seen once. Sequencing was done on a sample of naive CD8+ T cells from blood, with Jurkat cell RNA spiked in. This sample's subset: FACS-sorted CD8+CD4-CCR7+CD45RA+ naive T cells. The source of these receptors is a human donor in good health. Some libraries in this study had Jurkat cell RNA spiked in.

This clonotype was recorded many times. The V and J genes are TRBV7-9 and TRBJ2-3, with a weak D call TRBD2 (6 bases). CDR3 length equals 17 residues. Germline assignment: CDR1 SEHNR and CDR2 FQNEAQ (reference sequence). Trimming removed 4 bases at V and 0 bases at J, with 17 bases between. This CDR3 reads CASSYWPAGPSTDTQYF. CDR3 sequence (DNA): TGTGCCAGCAGCTATTGGCCGGCGGGGCCTAGCACAGATACGCAGTATTTT.

The chain recombines TRBV14 with TRBJ2-5; TRBD2 might be the D (6 bases). Trimming removed 3 bases from V and 4 bases from J, with 18 bases in between. In germline, CDR1 is SGHDN, CDR2 FVKESK. The CDR3 totals 16 residues. The CDR3 bases are TGTGCCAGCAGCCATCTCGACGGGGGATTGGGAGAGACCCAGTACTTC. Its translation is CASSHLDGGLGETQYF.

This clonotype has ten or more counts. The chain carries TRBV12-3 or TRBV12-4 and TRBJ2-3; TRBD2 matches 11 bases. After removal of 2 bases from V and 6 bases from J, the junction contained 10 bases not matched to a gene. The CDR3 spans 17 residues. The CDR3 reads CASSLSGLAGGLDTQYF. The CDR3, as DNA: TGTGCCAGCAGTTTATCGGGATTAGCGGGGGGGCTTGATACGCAGTATTTT.

This clonotype appeared a few times. The V gene is TRBV14, the J gene TRBJ2-1; D possibly corresponds to TRBD2 (6 bases). CDR3 length equals 15 residues. V lost 4 bases and J 8 bases, leaving 18 bases between the germline ends. The germline V gene has CDR1 SGHDN and CDR2 FVKESK. CDR3 region: CASSLPETSFDEQFF. In DNA, the CDR3 is TGTGCCAGCAGCCTCCCCGAGACTAGTTTCGATGAGCAGTTCTTC.

This clonotype was observed at least ten times. V is TRBV9 and J is TRBJ2-3; 13 positions agree with TRBD2. Germline trimming cut 2 bases from V and 4 bases from J; bases unmatched to any gene: 10. Germline V gene data show CDR1 as SGDLS and CDR2 as YYNGEE. The CDR3 sequence is 18 residues long. CDR3 amino acids: CASSVWPGLAGDADTQYF. The CDR3 nucleotides read TGTGCCAGCAGCGTTTGGCCCGGACTAGCGGGAGACGCAGATACGCAGTATTTT.

At least ten counts were recorded for this clonotype. The rearrangement uses TRBV4-3 and TRBJ2-5; a weak D match, TRBD1 (5 bases). This CDR3 is built from 15 residues. Germline-derived CDR1 and CDR2 are LGHNA and YSLEER. The germline V and J ends were trimmed by 0 bases and 3 bases, with 11 bases remaining between them. CDR3 in amino acids: CASSQDRQKKETQYF. CDR3 coding DNA: TGCGCCAGCAGCCAAGATCGACAGAAGAAAGAGACCCAGTACTTC.

This clonotype was recorded at least ten times. This chain connects TRBV28 to TRBJ2-7; possible D gene TRBD1, 6 bases. V was shortened by 6 bases and J by 3 bases, with 12 bases between the two germline ends. CDR1 is MDHEN and CDR2 is SYDVKM in the germline V gene. This CDR3 has 13 residues. For the CDR3, the DNA is TGTGCCAGCAGACCGGACAGCCACTACGAGCAGTACTTC. Amino acids: CASRPDSHYEQYF.

Many counts were recorded for this clonotype. This chain connects TRBV7-3 to TRBJ2-7, with D tentatively TRBD1 or TRBD2 (5 bases each). Deletions cut 0 bases from V and 6 bases from J, with 15 bases between. CDR1 and CDR2 from the germline V gene are SGHTA and FQGTGA. CDR3 length: 15 amino acids. CDR3 sequence reads: CASSLTGDPMSEQYF. The CDR3, as DNA: TGTGCCAGCAGCTTAACGGGGGACCCAATGTCCGAGCAGTACTTC.

This clonotype has a count of ten or more. V usage is TRBV10-2 and J usage is TRBJ2-5; tentative D call: TRBD2 (5 bases). This CDR3 has 16 amino acids. Trimming stripped 1 base from V and 3 bases from J, with 15 bases between. From germline, CDR1 is WSHSY and CDR2 SAAADI. The CDR3 bases are TGCGCCAGCAGTGAGTTTCGCAGTGGAGGAGAAGAGACCCAGTACTTC. Protein sequence: CASSEFRSGGEETQYF.

Of note for this clonotype: One junction end disagrees with the germline gene, perhaps due to a read error. This rearrangement joins TRBV19 to TRBJ1-5; 8 bases line up with TRBD1. CDR1 and CDR2 from the germline V gene are LNHDA and SQIVND (reference sequence). CDR3 length: 14 residues. CDR3 sequence: CAGSRRQGQWPQHF. DNA for the CDR3: TGTGCCGGTAGCCGTCGACAGGGGCAGTGGCCCCAGCATTTT.

The J gene is TRBJ2-1, the V gene TRBV5-3, with 10 positions matching TRBD2. TRBV5-3 falls under the ORF class, with uncertain function. The CDR3 is made up of 15 amino acids. V was pared by 10 bases and J by 1 base, with 8 bases of the junction left unmatched. CDR3 in amino acids: CARSPSGSSYNEQFF. Here the CDR3 DNA reads TGTGCCCGCAGCCCTAGCGGGAGTTCCTACAATGAGCAGTTCTTC.

This clonotype was found many times. At one of its ends the junction is not consistent with the germline gene, which may arise from a read error. V usage is TRBV2 and J usage is TRBJ2-5; no clear D. The CDR3 has 13 amino acids. The germline V gene has CDR1 SNHLY and CDR2 FYNNEI. As DNA, the CDR3 is TGCGCCAGCAGTGATTACAGAGAAGAGACCCAGTACTTC. Translating gives CASSDYREETQYF.

As regards this clonotype: It may be a read error: a sequence one base away is much more abundant. The rearrangement joins TRBV4-1 to TRBJ2-7; TRBD1 is a possible D gene (6 bases). Trimming pared 3 bases from V and 4 bases from J, leaving 16 bases between. Per germline, CDR1 MGHRA and CDR2 YSYEKL. The CDR3 runs to 15 residues. CDR3 sequence: CASSQGIGGVYEQYF. CDR3 DNA: TGCGCCAGCAGCCAGGGGATAGGGGGTGTTTACGAGCAGTACTTC.

This clonotype was seen a handful of times. The rearrangement uses TRBV23-1 and TRBJ1-2; no clear D gene. TRBV23-1 is flagged as an ORF with uncertain function. Trimming stripped 1 base from V and 4 bases from J, with 13 bases between. CDR3 length equals 15 residues. The CDR3 nucleotides read TGCGCCAGCAGTCAATTTCGGCTAGTGCTCTATGGCTACACCTTC. Encoded protein: CASSQFRLVLYGYTF.

Turning to this clonotype: This could be a read error, since a much larger clone is one nucleotide away. The conserved phenylalanine or tryptophan normally closing the CDR3 is absent here, so this likely arose from a read error. V is TRBV7-9 and J is TRBJ1-2; 11 positions agree with TRBD1. The CDR3 extends over 14 amino acids. CDR1 is SEHNR and CDR2 is FQNEAQ in the germline V gene (reference sequence). V trimming: 5 bases; J trimming: 8 bases; junction bases outside the gene matches: 7. The CDR3 DNA reads TGTGCCAGCAGCCCCGCGGACAGGGGGCGAGGCTACACCATC. Translating gives CASSPADRGRGYTI.

In this sample, this clonotype turned up many times. This chain uses TRBV4-1 with TRBJ2-7, with D perhaps matching TRBD2 (6 bases). The CDR3 loop spans 18 amino acids. The V end lost 0 bases, the J end lost 7 bases, and 25 bases lay between the germline ends. Per germline, CDR1 MGHRA and CDR2 YSYEKL. The CDR3: CASSQDGLEDYPTREQYF. The CDR3, as DNA: TGCGCCAGCAGCCAAGACGGATTGGAGGACTATCCTACGAGAGAGCAGTACTTC.

This clonotype was seen repeatedly, ten times or more. The chain has TRBV24-1 and TRBJ2-3, with 9 bases matching TRBD2. Germline V CDR1 and CDR2: KGHDR, SFDVKD. There are 16 residues in the CDR3. J gave up 2 bases and V 5 bases, and 7 bases lay outside the gene matches. This chain's CDR3 is CATSAPLAGFTDTQYF. CDR3 sequence (DNA): TGTGCCACCAGTGCCCCACTAGCGGGCTTCACAGATACGCAGTATTTT.

The rearrangement joins TRBV9 to TRBJ2-7; 9 bases match TRBD1. V lost 4 bases and J lost 3; bases outside the gene matches: 8. The CDR3 consists of 15 residues. Germline lookup yields CDR1 SGDLS and CDR2 YYNGEE. The CDR3 DNA sequence: TGTGCCAGCAGCCTCCGGGACAGGGAGGTCTACGAGCAGTACTTC. This gives the protein CASSLRDREVYEQYF.

This clonotype was seen a handful of times. This may be a read error, as it is one base from a much larger clone. This chain links TRBV7-2 with TRBJ2-5; D uncertain. There are 15 residues in the CDR3. Germline CDR1 and CDR2: SGHTA and FQGNSA. V was cut by 5 bases and J by 5 bases, with 18 bases left in between. CDR3 sequence: CASSRKPPVGETQYF. In nucleotides, the CDR3 is TGTGCCAGCAGCCGTAAACCCCCAGTAGGGGAGACCCAGTACTTC.

Ten or more counts support this clonotype. This chain uses TRBV4-3 with TRBJ2-5, with a tentative D call TRBD2 (6 bases). Germline CDR1 and CDR2: LGHNA and YSLEER. The V gene lost 3 bases and the J gene lost 7 bases, with 15 bases spanning the gap. The CDR3 has 14 amino acids. CDR3 region: CASSQGLGPGTQYF. The CDR3, as DNA: TGCGCCAGCAGCCAGGGACTGGGGCCTGGGACCCAGTACTTC.